Sequencing of this TCR beta chain was carried out in a study of cytomegalovirus exposure and HLA in healthy donors (dated by TCRdb to the late 2010s). Looking at the study overall: An earlier analysis of roughly 630 of the donors reported more than 250 Gb of sequence data and 117 million unique TCR beta sequences from 150 million to 200 million T cells. The number of donors typed differed by locus, with 629-630 for A, B, C, DRB1 and DQB1, approximately 500 for DQA1, 600 to 610 for DPA1, and some 450 for DPB1. Around 330 gigabases of sequencing data and around 85 million unique TCR sequences made up an early release that covered 500 to 650 HLA-typed donors. To predict cytomegalovirus infection status, the study brought together high-throughput TCR immunosequencing, statistical association of individual TCRs with disease status, and machine learning. About 5 DR-DQ haplotypes were handled as single units for association and clustering, since linkage in the cohort was strong. All discovery cohort repertoires had been generated on a single sequencing platform. On average, roughly 240,000 unique TCR beta nucleotide sequences were sequenced per donor among 350 to 400 genotyped donors of the cohort, with around 19% of those sequences being non-productive. In an earlier analysis of more than 550 of the donors, high-throughput TCR beta sequencing was used to judge whether each TCR beta V gene segment behaved as functional or pseudogenic. The study aimed to test whether signatures of past pathogen exposure could be identified by cataloging public T cell receptors. A later genetic analysis took genome-wide SNP genotypes for about 55% of the 666 donors and used that subset as a discovery cohort. A later analysis re-examined previously published TCR beta repertoires from 610 or so donors and added high-resolution HLA genotyping to investigate patterns of TCR occurrence. Besides the first cohort of more than 650 subjects, a separate validation cohort made up of around 120 different subjects was used. The study used immunosequencing to profile the T cell repertoires of 666 subjects and linked those repertoires to cytomegalovirus serostatus. In the later analysis, no new phenotypic data were used to find candidate immune exposures; instead, reliance was placed on TCR beta sequences and their occurrence across donors. HLA typing covered class I and class II loci at four-digit resolution. Of the approximately 400 genotyped donors, less than 90% were placed in the genetic ancestry cluster associated with self-reported Caucasian donors. Alongside the repertoire data, information on donor age, sex, ethnicity and CMV serostatus was compiled.

The cohort was made up of about 610 healthy bone marrow donors. Cohort members were all nominally healthy when sampled, although unrecorded immune exposures were likely present. The donor was CMV seropositive and was included in the group of around 300 seropositive cohort members. Each donor provided a peripheral blood sample, and peripheral blood mononuclear cells were used for TCR beta sequencing. Genomic DNA was extracted from the blood cell samples with the Qiagen DNeasy Blood Extraction Kit. Results the study describes overall, beyond this receptor: HLA typing was unavailable for some donors at each locus, so association tests used only the typed subset. When HLA alleles, especially DR and DQ, strongly co-occurred, TCR associations were difficult to assign to individual alleles. The authors suggested that the approach could potentially be generalized to other disease states and immunological phenotypes. A later genetic analysis associated a missense DCLRE1C variant with V-gene and J-gene trimming of TCR beta chains, and an independent cohort replicated the association. In vitro tests confirmed that a few of the cytomegalovirus-associated TCR beta chains recognize cytomegalovirus antigens. Some IMGT-functional V segments, including TRBV6-2 and TRBV6-3, could not be distinguished by the 87-base-pair reads and were therefore excluded. According to a later analysis, parvovirus B19, influenza, CMV and Epstein-Barr virus appeared linked to several top co-occurrence clusters. In a later analysis, TCR association rates were found to vary across HLA loci, with the most associated TCRs seen for DRB1 alleles and the fewest for HLA-C alleles. The cohort was sequenced for TCR beta chains only, and without alpha or paired-chain data the features that could be detected were limited. Compared with the 666-donor mean, donors in an Asian-associated ancestry cluster had fewer N-insertions in productive TCRs, according to a later genetic analysis. A later analysis found that HLA-associated TCR beta chains were more clonally expanded and had lower generation probabilities than equally common non-associated chains. Immune exposure information for the cohort was limited to CMV serostatus. Linkage disequilibrium might explain the correlated functional status among segregating V segments, but an unknown experimental factor could not be ruled out. In an earlier analysis of 450 to 750 of the donors, most TCR beta V segments appeared in productive rearrangements about 87% or about 30% of the time, broadly matching IMGT annotations. Because counts were too low, more than 15 rarely observed V segments, including chromosome 9 orphons, were excluded from the earlier analysis of 587 of the donors. In both the original and validation cohorts, the classifier was reported to diagnose cytomegalovirus status with high specificity and sensitivity. A further reported finding was that TCR beta sequences accurately predicted the HLA-A and HLA-B alleles for most subjects in the first cohort. Most TCR sequences were observed very rarely across donors, whereas some public TCRs were present in many individuals. Roughly uniform sequencing depth across donors was assumed in presence/absence analyses, although this assumption may not hold. A cluster of highly shared sequence variants was judged likely to represent a technical artifact of the sequencing pipeline. In the study, roughly 160 TCR beta chains were listed as associated with cytomegalovirus. According to a later analysis, most CMV-associated TCR beta chains appeared to be HLA-restricted, and the HLA associations seemed to be driven largely by CMV exposure. Specific HLA alleles were associated with 18,000 or so TCR beta sequences at a false discovery rate of 0.05 in a later analysis.

Library preparation used the immunoSEQ multiplex PCR assay. For the multiplex PCR, a mixture combining 60 forward primers for TCR Vbeta segments and 13 reverse primers for TCR Jbeta segments was used. The CDR3 region of rearranged TCR beta genes was amplified from genomic DNA by a multiplex PCR assay. On the Illumina HiSeq System, the amplified TCR beta libraries were sequenced as 87-base-pair reads. Per the source publication's procedure: A later analysis counted 75 million to 100 million unique TCR beta chains across the 550 to 750 repertoires, and around 9.9 million of these chains were shared by at least two donors. A nearest-neighbor algorithm error-corrected the raw reads and collapsed the reads into unique sequences, merging closely related sequences to remove PCR and sequencing errors. V, D and J gene segments were assigned by aligning CDR3 sequences to IMGT reference sequences. For a sequence to be retained, a match of at least six nucleotides to both a V gene segment and a J gene segment was required. A rearrangement counted as productive if the CDR3 had no stop codons and remained in frame with V and J, and every other rearrangement counted as non-productive. Following IMGT convention, CDR3 was defined as the stretch from the second conserved V-encoded cysteine to the conserved J-encoded phenylalanine. The earlier analysis of approximately 500 of the donors excluded sequences that lacked an unambiguous match to a single V gene segment. An earlier analysis of over 450 of the donors classified V segments as functional when productive rearrangements were above 56.7% and as segregating when the standard deviation between donors was above 5%. A statistical classification framework was developed to diagnose cytomegalovirus status using the catalog of TCR beta chain sequences. In a later analysis, V and J genes were assigned by comparing TCR nucleotide sequences against IMGT/GENE-DB human TR gene sequences. A later analysis assigned CDR3 sequences and most-parsimonious VDJ recombination scenarios with the TCRdist pipeline. A later analysis defined each TCR beta chain by its CDR3 amino acid sequence plus V-gene family, and excluded reads lacking a unique V-gene family. As a way to deal with suspected cross-contamination and a sequencing artifact, a later analysis dropped 450 to 700 nucleotide sequences that were highly shared and had low generation probability. A later analysis calculated a clonal expansion index for each public chain from normalized within-repertoire ranks of inferred template counts. Generation probabilities in a later analysis came from a VDJ recombination model fitted to out-of-frame rearrangements, and those results were checked against IGoR. In a later analysis, hypergeometric tests were used to score TCR-TCR, TCR-HLA and TCR-CMV co-occurrence, with a repertoire-size bias correction applied to TCR pairs. A later analysis estimated false discovery rates by permuting HLA or CMV assignments 20 times. In a later analysis, co-occurring TCRs were grouped using DBSCAN, and TCRdist sequence similarity was added for clustering within HLA-allele-positive subsets. Repertoires with fewer than 30,000 or more than 120,000 public chains were left out of co-occurrence clustering, as were about 5 repertoires with anomalous nucleotide sharing. As stored in TCRdb, this immuneACCESS dataset retains in-frame rearrangements with V and J assigned. A fraction of the clones does not appear; measured against another copy, unresolved V genes explain less than half of the discrepancy, and the remainder lacks a known reason. V and J calls and clone size are copied from that table; D and trimming were computed from the DNA. This sample gives about 190,000 clones in total; about 77% of them show up just once. The top ten clonotypes cover approximately 2% of the sample.

Sequences MNHNS (CDR1) and SASEGT (CDR2) are obtained from the germline V gene. V was cut back by 1 base and J by 4 bases, leaving a gap of 11 bases between them. The CDR3 spans 14 residues, from the cysteine through the phenylalanine. The retained sequence is limited to the CDR3, 42 bases, with the frame set at the first base. Of note for this clone: The antigen it recognizes is unknown. No base-level quality is on record; no much larger clone is a single base apart.

This sequence was found in a woman between 25 and 40 years old in good health and CMV-seropositive. The rearrangement joined TRBV6-1 to TRBJ2-7, with a weak D call of TRBD2 (6 bases match). Sequencing was carried out using PBMCs. DNA sequence: TGTGCCAGCAGTGAAGGGGTCGCGGGATACGAGCAGTACTTC. This translates into CASSEGVAGYEQYF.